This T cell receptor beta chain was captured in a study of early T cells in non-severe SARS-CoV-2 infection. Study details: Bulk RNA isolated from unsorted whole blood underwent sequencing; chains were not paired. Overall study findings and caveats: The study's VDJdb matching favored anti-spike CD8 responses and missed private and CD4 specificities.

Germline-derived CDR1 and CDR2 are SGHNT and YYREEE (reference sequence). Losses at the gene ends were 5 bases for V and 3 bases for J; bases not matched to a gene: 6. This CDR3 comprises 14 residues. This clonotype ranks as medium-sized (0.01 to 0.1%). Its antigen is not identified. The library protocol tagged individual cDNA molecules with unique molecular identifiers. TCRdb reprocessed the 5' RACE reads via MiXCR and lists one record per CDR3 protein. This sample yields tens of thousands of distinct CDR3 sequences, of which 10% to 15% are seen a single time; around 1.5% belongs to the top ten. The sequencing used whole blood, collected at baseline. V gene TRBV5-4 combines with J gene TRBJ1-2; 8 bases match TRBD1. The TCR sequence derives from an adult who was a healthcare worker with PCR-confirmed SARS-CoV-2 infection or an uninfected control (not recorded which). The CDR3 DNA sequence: TGTGCCAGCAGTTTTTACAGGGGGGACTATGGCTACACCTTC. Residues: CASSFYRGDYGYTF.